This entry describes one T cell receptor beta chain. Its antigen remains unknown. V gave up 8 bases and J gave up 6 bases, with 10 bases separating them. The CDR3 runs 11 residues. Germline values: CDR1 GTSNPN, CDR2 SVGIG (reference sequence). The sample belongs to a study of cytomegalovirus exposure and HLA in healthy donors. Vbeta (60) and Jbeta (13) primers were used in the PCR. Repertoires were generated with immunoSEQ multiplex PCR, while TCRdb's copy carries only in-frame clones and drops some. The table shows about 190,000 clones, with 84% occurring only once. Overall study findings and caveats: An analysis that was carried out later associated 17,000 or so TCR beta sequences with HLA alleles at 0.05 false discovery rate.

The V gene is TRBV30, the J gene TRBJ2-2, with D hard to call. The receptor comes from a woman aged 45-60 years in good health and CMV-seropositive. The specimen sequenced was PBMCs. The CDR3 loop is CAGGYAGELFF. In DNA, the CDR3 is TGTGCCGGCGGTTATGCCGGGGAGCTGTTTTTT.